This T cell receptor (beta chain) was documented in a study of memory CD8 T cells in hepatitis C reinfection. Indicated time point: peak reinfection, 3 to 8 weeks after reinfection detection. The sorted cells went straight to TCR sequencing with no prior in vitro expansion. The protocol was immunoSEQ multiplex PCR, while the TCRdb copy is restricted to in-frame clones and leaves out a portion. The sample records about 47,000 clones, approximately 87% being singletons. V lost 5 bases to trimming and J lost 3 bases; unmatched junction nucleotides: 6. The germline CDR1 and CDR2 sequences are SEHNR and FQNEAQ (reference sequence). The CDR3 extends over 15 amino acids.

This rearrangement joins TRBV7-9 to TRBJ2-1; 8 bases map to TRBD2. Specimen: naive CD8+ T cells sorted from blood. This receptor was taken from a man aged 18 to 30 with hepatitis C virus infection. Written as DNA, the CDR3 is TGTGCCAGCAGCGACAGCGGGGGCCTCTACAATGAGCAGTTCTTC. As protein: CASSDSGGLYNEQFF.